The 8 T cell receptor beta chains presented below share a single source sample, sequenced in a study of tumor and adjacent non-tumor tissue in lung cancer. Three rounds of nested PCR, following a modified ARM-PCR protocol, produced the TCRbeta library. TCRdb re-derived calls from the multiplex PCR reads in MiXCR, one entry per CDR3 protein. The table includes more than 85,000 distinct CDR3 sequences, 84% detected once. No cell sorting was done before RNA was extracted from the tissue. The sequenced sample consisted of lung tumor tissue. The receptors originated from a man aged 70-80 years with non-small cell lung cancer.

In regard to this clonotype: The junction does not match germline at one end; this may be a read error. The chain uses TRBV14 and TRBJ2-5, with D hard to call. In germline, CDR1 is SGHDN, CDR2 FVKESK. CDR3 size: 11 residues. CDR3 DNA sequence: TGTGCCAACAGCCAAGGGGAGACCCAGTACTTC. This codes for CANSQGETQYF.

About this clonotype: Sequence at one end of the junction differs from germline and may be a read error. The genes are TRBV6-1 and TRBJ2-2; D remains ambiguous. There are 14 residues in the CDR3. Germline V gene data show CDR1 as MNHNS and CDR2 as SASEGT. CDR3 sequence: CATSEVMGTGELFF. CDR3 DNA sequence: TGTGCCACCAGTGAAGTGATGGGCACCGGGGAGCTGTTTTTT.

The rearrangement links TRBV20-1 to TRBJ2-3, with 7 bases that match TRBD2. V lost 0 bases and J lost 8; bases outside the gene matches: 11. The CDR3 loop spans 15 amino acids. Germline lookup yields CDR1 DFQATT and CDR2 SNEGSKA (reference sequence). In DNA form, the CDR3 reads TGCAGTGCTAGAGATCTCGAGCGGGGCACGGTTACGCAGTATTTT. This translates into CSARDLERGTVTQYF.

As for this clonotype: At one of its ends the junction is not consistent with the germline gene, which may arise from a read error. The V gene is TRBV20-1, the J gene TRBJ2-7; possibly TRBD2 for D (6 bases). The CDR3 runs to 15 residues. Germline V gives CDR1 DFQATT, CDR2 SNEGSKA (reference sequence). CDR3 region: CSARDPRTNSHEQYF. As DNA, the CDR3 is TGCAGTGCTAGAGATCCTCGGACTAACTCCCACGAGCAGTACTTC.

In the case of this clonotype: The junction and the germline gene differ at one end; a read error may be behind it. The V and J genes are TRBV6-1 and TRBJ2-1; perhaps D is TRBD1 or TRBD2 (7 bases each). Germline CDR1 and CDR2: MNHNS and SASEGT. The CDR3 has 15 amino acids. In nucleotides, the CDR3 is TGTACCAGCACTTGGACTAGGGGGCTTAACAATGAGCAGTTCTTC. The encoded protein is CTSTWTRGLNNEQFF.

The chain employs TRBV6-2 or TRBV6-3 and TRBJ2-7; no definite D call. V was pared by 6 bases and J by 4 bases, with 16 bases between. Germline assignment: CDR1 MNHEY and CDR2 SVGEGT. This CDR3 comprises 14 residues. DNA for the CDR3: TGTGCCAGCAGACTGACGTTTGGGTTATACGAGCAGTACTTC. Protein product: CASRLTFGLYEQYF.

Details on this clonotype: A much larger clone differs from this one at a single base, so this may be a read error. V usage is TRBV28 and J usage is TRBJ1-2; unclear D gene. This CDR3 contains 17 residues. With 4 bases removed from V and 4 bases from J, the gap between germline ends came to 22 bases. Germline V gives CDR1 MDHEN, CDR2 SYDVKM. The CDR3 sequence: CASSYTTVRRPLYGYTF. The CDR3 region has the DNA TGTGCCAGCAGTTACACTACAGTACGGCGACCCCTCTATGGCTACACCTTC.

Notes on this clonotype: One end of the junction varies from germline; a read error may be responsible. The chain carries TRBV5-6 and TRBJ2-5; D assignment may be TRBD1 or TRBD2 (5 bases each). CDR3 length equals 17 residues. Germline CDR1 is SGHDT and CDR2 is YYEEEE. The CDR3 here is CASSLVGDPRVQEIQYF. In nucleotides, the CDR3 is TGTGCCAGCAGCTTGGTGGGGGATCCGAGAGTGCAAGAGATCCAGTACTTC.